This is a list of T cell receptor beta chains from one sample in a study of blood T cell repertoires in COVID-19. The protocol was immunoSEQ multiplex PCR, while the TCRdb copy is restricted to in-frame clones and leaves out a portion. Here the sample spans roughly 250,000 clones, around four fifths being singletons. Specimen: peripheral blood. These receptors all stem from a middle-aged man with active or convalescent COVID-19. The CDR3 runs from the conserved cysteine through the conserved F or W. A D gene is named only where the DNA matches it firmly. Clone size is not always given. Where it is, it says once, few, many or a class for expanded clones.

>-|TRBV7-9|-|TRBJ1-2
TGTGCCAGCAGCACCCCCCCCTCCGGGGATGGCTACACCTTC
CASSTPPSGDGYTF
>TRBD1|TRBV16|-|TRBJ1-1
TGTGCCAGCAGAAAAACCATAGACAGGGCGAACACTGAAGCTTTCTTT
CASRKTIDRANTEAFF
>TRBD2|TRBV5-4|-|TRBJ2-2
TGTGCCAGCAGCCCCCGACTAGCGGGTTCGAACACCGGGGAGCTGTTTTTT
CASSPRLAGSNTGELFF
>TRBD2|TRBV5-1|-|TRBJ2-7
TGCGCCAGCAGCCCAGGAGCGGGACTATCATACGAGCAGTACTTC
CASSPGAGLSYEQYF
>-|TRBV4-2|few|TRBJ2-2
TGTGCCAGCAGCCAAGAAGGGGGATCGTGGGCCGGGGAGCTGTTTTTT
CASSQEGGSWAGELFF
>TRBD1|TRBV14|once|TRBJ1-2
TGTGCCAGCAGACAACAGGGGAACTATGGCTACACCTTC
CASRQQGNYGYTF
>-|TRBV4-1|once|TRBJ2-3
TGCGCCAGCAGCCAAGGTTTTGCAGGGGTAGATACGCAGTATTTT
CASSQGFAGVDTQYF
>-|TRBV11-3|few|TRBJ1-3
TGTGCCAGCAGGACAGCTAGCTCTGGAAACACCATATATTTT
CASRTASSGNTIYF
>-|TRBV30|-|TRBJ2-3
TGTGCCTGGAGTTTGGGCTGGGGGGGCGTCGGCACAGATACGCAGTATTTT
CAWSLGWGGVGTDTQYF
>TRBD2|TRBV10-2|few|TRBJ2-5
TGCGCCAGCAGCCCAACTAGCGGGAGTTCGGGAACCCAGTACTTC
CASSPTSGSSGTQYF
>TRBD2|TRBV19|once|TRBJ2-1
TGTGCCAGTAGTATAGACCCATCCGGGAGGGGTGAGCAGTTCTTC
CASSIDPSGRGEQFF
>TRBD1|TRBV7-9|-|TRBJ1-5
TGTGCCAGCAGCCCGGGACAGGCAAATCAGCCCCAGCATTTT
CASSPGQANQPQHF
>-|TRBV18|once|TRBJ2-1
TGTGCCAGCTCAGACTTTATGCACGCCGGCGGAAAGTACAATGAGCAGTTCTTC
CASSDFMHAGGKYNEQFF
>TRBD2|TRBV24-1|-|TRBJ2-3
TGTGCCACCAGTGATCCGGGACTAGCGGGAGATACGCAGTATTTT
CATSDPGLAGDTQYF
>-|TRBV10-2|-|TRBJ2-7
TGCGCCAGCAGTGAGTCAGGACTCAACTACGAGCAGTACTTC
CASSESGLNYEQYF
>-|TRBV19|-|TRBJ1-1
TGTGCCAGCCGGCCCGGACAGTTGAACACTGAAGCTTTCTTT
CASRPGQLNTEAFF
>-|TRBV6-5|-|TRBJ1-6
TGTGCCAGCAGTTGGACGGAGGATTCACCCCTCCACTTT
CASSWTEDSPLHF
>-|TRBV2|-|TRBJ1-2
TGTGCCAGCAGTGAAATTGAGGGCATAGGCGGCTACACCTTC
CASSEIEGIGGYTF
>-|TRBV5-1|-|TRBJ2-7
TGCGCCAGCAGACGCCACGGAGACTCCTACGAGCAGTACTTC
CASRRHGDSYEQYF
>-|TRBV29-1|few|TRBJ2-1
TGCAGCGTTGAGAGGGCCTACAATGAGCAGTTCTTC
CSVERAYNEQFF
>-|TRBV6-1|-|TRBJ1-5
TGTGCCAGCAGTGAGACAGCCAAGGGCAATCAGCCCCAGCATTTT
CASSETAKGNQPQHF
>-|TRBV6-5|-|TRBJ1-2
TGTGCCAGCAGGGACAGTCTTAACTATGGCTACACCTTC
CASRDSLNYGYTF
>TRBD1|TRBV7-2|-|TRBJ2-7
TGTGCCAGCAGCTTCCAGACAGGGGGAATGTACGAGCAGTACTTC
CASSFQTGGMYEQYF
>-|TRBV7-8|once|TRBJ2-1
TGTGCCAGCAGCTTAGCAGGGAGGGGGAGGGCCTATAACAATGAGCAGTTCTTC
CASSLAGRGRAYNNEQFF
>TRBD1|TRBV19|-|TRBJ1-3
TGTGCCAGTAGTCCCGCGTGGACAGGGGTAGGAAACACCATATATTTT
CASSPAWTGVGNTIYF
>-|TRBV30|-|TRBJ1-5
TGTGCCTGGAGTGAAGACACGTATCAGCCCCAGCATTTT
CAWSEDTYQPQHF
>TRBD2|TRBV7-6|-|TRBJ2-2
TGTGCCAGCAGCTTACAATTAGGACTAGCGGGGGGTTACGCCGGGGAGCTGTTTTTT
CASSLQLGLAGGYAGELFF
>-|TRBV18|-|TRBJ2-7
TGTGCCAGCTCACCACCAGGCCTAGGTACGGGCGAGCAGTACTTC
CASSPPGLGTGEQYF
>-|TRBV5-1|-|TRBJ2-2
TGCGCCAGCAGCTTGACATCGACCGGGGAGCTGTTTTTT
CASSLTSTGELFF
>TRBD1|TRBV4-2|-|TRBJ1-5
TGTGCCAGCAGCCAAGATGCGGGACAGGGCAGTCAGCCCCAGCATTTT
CASSQDAGQGSQPQHF
>TRBD1|TRBV7-2|once|TRBJ1-4
TGTGCCAGCAGCGTGGGGACAGGGGGAGCATATGAAAAACTGTTTTTT
CASSVGTGGAYEKLFF
>-|TRBV11-3|-|TRBJ1-2
TGTGCCAGCAGCTTACACGGGGAACTACTCGGCTACACCTTC
CASSLHGELLGYTF
>-|TRBV6-5|-|TRBJ2-3
TGTGCCAGCAGTTACTCTGCTATAGGGGTCACAGATACGCAGTATTTT
CASSYSAIGVTDTQYF
>TRBD2|TRBV4-2|once|TRBJ2-1
TGTGCCAGCAGCCAATCCCTCTGGGATTGGACTAGCGGGAGCTCCTACAATGAGCAGTTCTTC
CASSQSLWDWTSGSSYNEQFF
>TRBD1|TRBV14|-|TRBJ1-1
TGTGCCAGCAGCCACACATGGACAGGGCGGACTGAAGCTTTCTTT
CASSHTWTGRTEAFF
>TRBD1|TRBV19|-|TRBJ2-6
TGTGCCAGTAGTATTAGGGCAAGAGGGACAGGGGACAGTGGGGCCAACGTCCTGACTTTC
CASSIRARGTGDSGANVLTF
>TRBD1|TRBV11-2|-|TRBJ1-3
TGTGCCAGCAGCTACAGGGGTCCTGGAAACACCATATATTTT
CASSYRGPGNTIYF